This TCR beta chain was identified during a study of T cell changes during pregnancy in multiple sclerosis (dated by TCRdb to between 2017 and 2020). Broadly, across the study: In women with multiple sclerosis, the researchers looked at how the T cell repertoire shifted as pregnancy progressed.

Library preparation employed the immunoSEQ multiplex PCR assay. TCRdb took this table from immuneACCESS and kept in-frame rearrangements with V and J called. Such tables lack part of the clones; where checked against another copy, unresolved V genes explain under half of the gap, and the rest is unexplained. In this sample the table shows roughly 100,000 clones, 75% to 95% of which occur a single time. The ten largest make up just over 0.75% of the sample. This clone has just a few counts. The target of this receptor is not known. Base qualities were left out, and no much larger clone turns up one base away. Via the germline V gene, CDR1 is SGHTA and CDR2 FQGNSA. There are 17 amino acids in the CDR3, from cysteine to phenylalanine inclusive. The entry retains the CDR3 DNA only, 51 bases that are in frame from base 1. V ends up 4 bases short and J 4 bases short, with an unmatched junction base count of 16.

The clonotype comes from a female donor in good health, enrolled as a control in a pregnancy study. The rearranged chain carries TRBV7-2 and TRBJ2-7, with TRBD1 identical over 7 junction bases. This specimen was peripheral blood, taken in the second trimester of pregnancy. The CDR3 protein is CASSSQRTGPLIYEQYF. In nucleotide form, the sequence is TGTGCCAGCAGCTCCCAGAGGACAGGCCCACTCATTTACGAGCAGTACTTC.